In its sample, the clone carrying this TCR beta chain was seen once. V was clipped by 0 bases and J by 0 bases, with 9 bases between them. Germline loops: CDR1 SGDLS, CDR2 YYNGEE. The CDR3 sequence is 15 residues long. The data were obtained in a study of blood T cell repertoires in COVID-19. Study at large: Material from acute and convalescent COVID-19 was sourced from the United States, Italy and Spain.

In the authors' workflow: How many nucleated cells were present was estimated from reference gene primer amplification. Profiling relied on immunoSEQ multiplex PCR, and the TCRdb table lists in-frame clones only, not all of them. For V, J and clone size, that table is used; D and trimming come from the DNA. The sample has 140,000 to 150,000 clones; almost 80% are singletons. The source is a man aged 45-65 years with active or convalescent COVID-19. Specimen: peripheral blood. The V and J genes are TRBV9 and TRBJ1-1; D might be TRBD1 (6 bases). The CDR3 loop is CASSVGHRVNTEAFF. The DNA of the CDR3 is TGTGCCAGCAGCGTAGGTCACAGGGTGAACACTGAAGCTTTCTTT.